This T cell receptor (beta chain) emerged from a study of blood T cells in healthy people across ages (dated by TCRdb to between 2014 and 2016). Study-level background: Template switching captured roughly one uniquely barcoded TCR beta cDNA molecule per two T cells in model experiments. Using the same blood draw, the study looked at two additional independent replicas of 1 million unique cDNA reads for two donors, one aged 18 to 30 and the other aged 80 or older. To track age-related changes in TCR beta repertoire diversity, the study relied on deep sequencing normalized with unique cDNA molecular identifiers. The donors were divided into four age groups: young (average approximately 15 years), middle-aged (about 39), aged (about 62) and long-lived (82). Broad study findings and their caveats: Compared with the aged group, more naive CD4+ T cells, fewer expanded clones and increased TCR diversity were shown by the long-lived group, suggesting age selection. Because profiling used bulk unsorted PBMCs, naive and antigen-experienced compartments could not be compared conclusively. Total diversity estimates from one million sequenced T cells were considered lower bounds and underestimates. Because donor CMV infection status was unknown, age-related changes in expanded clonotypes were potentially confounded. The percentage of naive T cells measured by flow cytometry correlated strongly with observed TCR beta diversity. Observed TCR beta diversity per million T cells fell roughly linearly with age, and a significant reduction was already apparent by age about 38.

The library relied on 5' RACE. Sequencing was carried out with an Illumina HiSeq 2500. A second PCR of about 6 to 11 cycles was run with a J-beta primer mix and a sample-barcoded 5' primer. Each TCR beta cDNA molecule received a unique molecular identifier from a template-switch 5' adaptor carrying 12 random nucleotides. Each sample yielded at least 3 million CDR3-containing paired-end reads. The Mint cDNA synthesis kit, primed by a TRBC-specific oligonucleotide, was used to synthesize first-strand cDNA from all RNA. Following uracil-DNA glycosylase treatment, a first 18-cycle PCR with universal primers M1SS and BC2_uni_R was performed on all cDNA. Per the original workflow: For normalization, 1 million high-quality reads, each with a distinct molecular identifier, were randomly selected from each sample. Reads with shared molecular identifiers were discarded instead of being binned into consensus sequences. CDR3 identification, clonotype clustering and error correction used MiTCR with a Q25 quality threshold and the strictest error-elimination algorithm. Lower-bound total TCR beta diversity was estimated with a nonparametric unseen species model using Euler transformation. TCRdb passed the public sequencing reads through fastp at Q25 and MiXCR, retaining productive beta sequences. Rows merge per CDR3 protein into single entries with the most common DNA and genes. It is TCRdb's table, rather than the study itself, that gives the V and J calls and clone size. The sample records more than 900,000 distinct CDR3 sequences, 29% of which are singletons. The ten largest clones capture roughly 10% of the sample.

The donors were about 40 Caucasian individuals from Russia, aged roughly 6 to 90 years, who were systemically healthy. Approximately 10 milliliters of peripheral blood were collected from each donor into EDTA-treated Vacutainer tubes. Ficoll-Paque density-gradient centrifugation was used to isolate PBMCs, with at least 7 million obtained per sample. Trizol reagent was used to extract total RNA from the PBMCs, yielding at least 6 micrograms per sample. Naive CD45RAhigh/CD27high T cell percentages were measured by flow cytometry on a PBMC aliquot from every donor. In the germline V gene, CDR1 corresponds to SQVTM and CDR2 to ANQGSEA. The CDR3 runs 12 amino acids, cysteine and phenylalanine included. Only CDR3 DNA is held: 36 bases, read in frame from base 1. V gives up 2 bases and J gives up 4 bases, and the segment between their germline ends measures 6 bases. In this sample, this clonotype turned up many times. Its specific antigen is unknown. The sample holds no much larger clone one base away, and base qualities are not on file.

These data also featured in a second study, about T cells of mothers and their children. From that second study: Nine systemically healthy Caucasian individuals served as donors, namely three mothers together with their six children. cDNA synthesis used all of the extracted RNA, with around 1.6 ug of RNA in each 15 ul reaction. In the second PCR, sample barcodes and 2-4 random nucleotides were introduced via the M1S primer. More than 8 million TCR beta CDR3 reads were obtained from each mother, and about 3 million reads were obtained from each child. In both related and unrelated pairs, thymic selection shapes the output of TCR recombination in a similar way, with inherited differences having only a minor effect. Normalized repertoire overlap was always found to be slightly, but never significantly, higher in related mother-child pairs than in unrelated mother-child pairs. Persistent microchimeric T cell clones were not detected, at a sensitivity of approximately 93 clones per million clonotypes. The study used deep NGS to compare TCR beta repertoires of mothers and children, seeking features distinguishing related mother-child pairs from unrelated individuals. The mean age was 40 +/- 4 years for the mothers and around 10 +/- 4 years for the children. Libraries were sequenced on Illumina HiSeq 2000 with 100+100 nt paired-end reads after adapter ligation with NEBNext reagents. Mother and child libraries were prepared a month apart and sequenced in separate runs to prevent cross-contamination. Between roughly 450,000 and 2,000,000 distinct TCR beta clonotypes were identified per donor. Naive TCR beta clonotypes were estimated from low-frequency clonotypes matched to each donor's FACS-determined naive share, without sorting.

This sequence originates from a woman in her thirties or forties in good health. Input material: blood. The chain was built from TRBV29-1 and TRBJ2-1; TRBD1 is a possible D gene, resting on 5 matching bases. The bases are TGCAGCGTTGAAACAGGATACAATGAGCAGTTCTTC. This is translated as CSVETGYNEQFF.